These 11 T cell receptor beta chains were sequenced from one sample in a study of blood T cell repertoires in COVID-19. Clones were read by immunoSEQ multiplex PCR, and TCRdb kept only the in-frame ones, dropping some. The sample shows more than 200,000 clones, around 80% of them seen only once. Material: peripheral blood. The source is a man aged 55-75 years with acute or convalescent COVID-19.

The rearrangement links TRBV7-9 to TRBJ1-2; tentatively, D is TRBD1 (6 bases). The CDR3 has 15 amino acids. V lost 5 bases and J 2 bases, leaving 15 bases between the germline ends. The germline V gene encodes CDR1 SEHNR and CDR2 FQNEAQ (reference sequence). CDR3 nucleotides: TGTGCCAGCAGCACACAGGGTCTGCTGAACTATGGCTACACCTTC. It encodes CASSTQGLLNYGYTF.

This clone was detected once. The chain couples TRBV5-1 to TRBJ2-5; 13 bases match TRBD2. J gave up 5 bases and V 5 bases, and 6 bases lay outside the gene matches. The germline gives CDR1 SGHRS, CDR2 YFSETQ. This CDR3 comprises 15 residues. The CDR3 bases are TGCGCCAGCAGGCCAGGGACTAGCGGGGTTGAGACCCAGTACTTC. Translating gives CASRPGTSGVETQYF. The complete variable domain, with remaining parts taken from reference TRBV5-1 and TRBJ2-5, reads KAGVTQTPRYLIKTRGQQVTLSCSPISGHRSVSWYQQTPGQGLQFLFEYFSETQRNKGNFPGRFSGRQFSNSRSEMNVSTLELGDSALYLCASRPGTSGVETQYFGPGTRLLVL.

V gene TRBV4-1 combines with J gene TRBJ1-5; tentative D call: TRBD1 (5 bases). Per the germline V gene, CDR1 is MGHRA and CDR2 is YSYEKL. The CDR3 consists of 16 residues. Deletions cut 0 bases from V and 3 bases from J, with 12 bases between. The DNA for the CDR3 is TGCGCCAGCAGCCAAGATTTGATCAGGGTCAATCAGCCCCAGCATTTT. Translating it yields CASSQDLIRVNQPQHF.

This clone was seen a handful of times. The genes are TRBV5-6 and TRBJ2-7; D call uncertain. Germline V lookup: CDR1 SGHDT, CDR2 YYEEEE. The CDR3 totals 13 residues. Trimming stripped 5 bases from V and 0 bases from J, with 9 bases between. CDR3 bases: TGTGCCAGCAGGAACACAGTCTCCTACGAGCAGTACTTC. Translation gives CASRNTVSYEQYF. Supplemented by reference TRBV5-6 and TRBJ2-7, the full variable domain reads DAGVTQSPTHLIKTRGQQVTLRCSPKSGHDTVSWYQQALGQGPQFIFQYYEEEERQRGNFPDRFSGHQFPNYSSELNVNALLLGDSALYLCASRNTVSYEQYFGPGTRLTVT.

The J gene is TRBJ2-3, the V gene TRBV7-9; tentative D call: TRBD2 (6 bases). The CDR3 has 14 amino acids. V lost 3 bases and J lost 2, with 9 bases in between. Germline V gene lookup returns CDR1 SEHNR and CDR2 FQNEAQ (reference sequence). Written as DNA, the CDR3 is TGTGCCAGCAGCTTGAGGGACTTCACAGATACGCAGTATTTT. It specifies CASSLRDFTDTQYF.

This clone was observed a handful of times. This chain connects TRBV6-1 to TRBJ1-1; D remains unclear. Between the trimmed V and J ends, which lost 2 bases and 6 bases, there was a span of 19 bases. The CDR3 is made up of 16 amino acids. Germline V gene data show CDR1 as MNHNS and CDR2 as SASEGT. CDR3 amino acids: CASSEFWGGGKSEAFF. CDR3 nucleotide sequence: TGTGCCAGCAGTGAATTTTGGGGAGGTGGGAAGTCTGAAGCTTTCTTT.

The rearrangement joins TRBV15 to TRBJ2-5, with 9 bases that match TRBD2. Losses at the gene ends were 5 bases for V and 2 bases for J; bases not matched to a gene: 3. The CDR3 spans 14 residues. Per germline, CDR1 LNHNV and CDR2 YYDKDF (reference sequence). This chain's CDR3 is CATSERGVQETQYF. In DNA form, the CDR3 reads TGTGCCACCAGCGAGCGGGGGGTGCAAGAGACCCAGTACTTC.

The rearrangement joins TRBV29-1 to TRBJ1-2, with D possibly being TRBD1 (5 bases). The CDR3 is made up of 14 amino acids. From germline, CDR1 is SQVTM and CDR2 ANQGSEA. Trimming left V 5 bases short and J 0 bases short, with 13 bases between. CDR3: CSVRRGPPNYGYTF. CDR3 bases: TGCAGCGTTAGAAGGGGCCCGCCTAACTATGGCTACACCTTC.

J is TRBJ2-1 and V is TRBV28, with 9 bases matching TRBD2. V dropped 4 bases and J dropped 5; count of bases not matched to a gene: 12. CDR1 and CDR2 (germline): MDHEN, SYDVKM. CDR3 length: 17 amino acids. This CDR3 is CASSSAQGLAGNNEQFF. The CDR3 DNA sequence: TGTGCCAGCAGTTCAGCCCAGGGGCTAGCGGGGAACAATGAGCAGTTCTTC.

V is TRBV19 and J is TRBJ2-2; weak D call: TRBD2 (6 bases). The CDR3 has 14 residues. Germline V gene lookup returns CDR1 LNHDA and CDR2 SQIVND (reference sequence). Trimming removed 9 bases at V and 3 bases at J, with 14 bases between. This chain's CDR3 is CASSNKRDTGELFF. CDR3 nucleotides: TGTGCCAGCTCAAATAAGCGGGACACCGGGGAGCTGTTTTTT.

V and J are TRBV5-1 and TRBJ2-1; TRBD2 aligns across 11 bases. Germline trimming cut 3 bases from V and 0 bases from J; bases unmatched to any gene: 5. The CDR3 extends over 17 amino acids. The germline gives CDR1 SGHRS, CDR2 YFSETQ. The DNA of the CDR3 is TGCGCCAGCAGCTCCCTAGCGGGGGGTAGCTCCTACAATGAGCAGTTCTTC. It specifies CASSSLAGGSSYNEQFF.